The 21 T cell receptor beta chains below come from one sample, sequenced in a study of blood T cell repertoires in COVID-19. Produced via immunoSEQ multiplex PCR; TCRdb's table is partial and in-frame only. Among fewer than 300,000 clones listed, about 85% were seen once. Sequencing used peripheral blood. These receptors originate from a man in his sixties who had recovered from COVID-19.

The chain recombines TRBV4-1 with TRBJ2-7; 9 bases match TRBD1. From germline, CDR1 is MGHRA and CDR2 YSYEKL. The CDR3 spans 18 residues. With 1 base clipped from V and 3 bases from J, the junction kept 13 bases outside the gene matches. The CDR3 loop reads CASSQVFVGTGGVYEQYF. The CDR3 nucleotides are TGCGCCAGCAGCCAAGTCTTTGTAGGAACAGGGGGCGTCTACGAGCAGTACTTC.

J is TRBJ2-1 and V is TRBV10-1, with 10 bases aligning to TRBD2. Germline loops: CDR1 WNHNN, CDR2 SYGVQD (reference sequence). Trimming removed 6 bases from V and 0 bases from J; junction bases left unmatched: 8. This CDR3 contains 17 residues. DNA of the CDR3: TGCGCCAGCAGGAGGACTAGCGGCCGGAGCTCCTACAATGAGCAGTTCTTC. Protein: CASRRTSGRSSYNEQFF.

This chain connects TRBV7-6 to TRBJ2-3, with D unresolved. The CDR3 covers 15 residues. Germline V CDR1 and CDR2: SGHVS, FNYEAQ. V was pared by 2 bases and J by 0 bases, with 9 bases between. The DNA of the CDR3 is TGTGCCAGCAGCTTAAGGCAGGTTAGCACAGATACGCAGTATTTT. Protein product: CASSLRQVSTDTQYF.

Here the CDR3 DNA reads TGTGCCAGCAGCGTAGATGGAAAGACCCGGGGGACCGGGGAGCTGTTTTTT. Translated, it gives CASSVDGKTRGTGELFF. V is TRBV9 and J is TRBJ2-2; a weak D match, TRBD2 (6 bases). The CDR3 consists of 17 residues. Germline V gene lookup returns CDR1 SGDLS and CDR2 YYNGEE. Between the trimmed V and J ends, which lost 0 bases and 5 bases, there was a span of 17 bases.

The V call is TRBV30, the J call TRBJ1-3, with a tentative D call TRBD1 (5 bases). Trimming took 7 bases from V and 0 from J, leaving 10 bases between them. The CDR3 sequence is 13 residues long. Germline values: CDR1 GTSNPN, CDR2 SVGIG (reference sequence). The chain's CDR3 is CAFDSYSGNTIYF. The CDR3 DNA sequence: TGTGCCTTTGACAGCTACTCTGGAAACACCATATATTTT. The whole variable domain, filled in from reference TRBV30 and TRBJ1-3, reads SQTIHQWPATLVQPVGSPLSLECTVEGTSNPNLYWYRQAAGRGLQLLFYSVGIGQISSEVPQNLSASRPQDRQFILSSKKLLLSDSGFYLCAFDSYSGNTIYFGEGSWLTVV.

The CDR3: CASSVHRVLGELFF. CDR3 in DNA: TGTGCCAGCAGCGTACACAGGGTCTTGGGGGAGCTGTTTTTT. The chain recombines TRBV9 with TRBJ2-2, with D possibly being TRBD1 (6 bases). Per the germline V gene, CDR1 is SGDLS and CDR2 is YYNGEE. The CDR3 length is 14 residues. V lost 1 base and J 8 bases, leaving 12 bases between the germline ends.

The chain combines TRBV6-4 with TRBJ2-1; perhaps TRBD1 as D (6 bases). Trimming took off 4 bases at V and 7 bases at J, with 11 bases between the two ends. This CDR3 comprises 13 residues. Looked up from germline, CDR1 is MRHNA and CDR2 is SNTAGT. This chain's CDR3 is CASSGLRGNEQFF. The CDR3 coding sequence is TGTGCCAGCAGTGGGCTAAGGGGGAATGAGCAGTTCTTC.

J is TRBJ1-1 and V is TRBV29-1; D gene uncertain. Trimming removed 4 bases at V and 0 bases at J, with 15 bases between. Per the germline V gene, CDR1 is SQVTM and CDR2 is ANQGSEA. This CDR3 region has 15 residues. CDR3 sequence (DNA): TGCAGCGTTGCCGTTTTGTCGGTATTGAACACTGAAGCTTTCTTT. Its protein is CSVAVLSVLNTEAFF.

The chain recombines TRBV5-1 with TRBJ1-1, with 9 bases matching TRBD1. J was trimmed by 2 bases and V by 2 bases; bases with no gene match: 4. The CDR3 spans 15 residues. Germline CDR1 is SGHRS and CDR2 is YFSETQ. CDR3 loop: CASSFTGQGNTEAFF. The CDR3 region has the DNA TGCGCCAGCAGCTTTACGGGACAGGGAAACACTGAAGCTTTCTTT.

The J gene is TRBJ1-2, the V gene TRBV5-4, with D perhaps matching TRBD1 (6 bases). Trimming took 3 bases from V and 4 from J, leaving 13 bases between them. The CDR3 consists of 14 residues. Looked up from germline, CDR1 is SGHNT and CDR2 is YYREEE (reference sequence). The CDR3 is CASSSLQGIYGYTF. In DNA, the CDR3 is TGTGCCAGCAGCTCCTTACAGGGTATCTATGGCTACACCTTC.

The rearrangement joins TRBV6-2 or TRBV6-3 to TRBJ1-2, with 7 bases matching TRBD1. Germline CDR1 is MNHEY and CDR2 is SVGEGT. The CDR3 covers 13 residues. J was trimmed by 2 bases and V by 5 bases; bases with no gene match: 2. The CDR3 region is CASSKTGNYGYTF. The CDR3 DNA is TGTGCCAGCAGTAAGACAGGGAACTATGGCTACACCTTC.

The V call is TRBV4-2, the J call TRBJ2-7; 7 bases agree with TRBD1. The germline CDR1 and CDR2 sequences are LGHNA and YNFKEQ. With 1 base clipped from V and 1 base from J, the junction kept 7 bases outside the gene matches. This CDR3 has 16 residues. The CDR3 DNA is TGTGCCAGCAGCCAAGTCGGGACAGAGGTATCCTACGAGCAGTACTTC. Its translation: CASSQVGTEVSYEQYF.

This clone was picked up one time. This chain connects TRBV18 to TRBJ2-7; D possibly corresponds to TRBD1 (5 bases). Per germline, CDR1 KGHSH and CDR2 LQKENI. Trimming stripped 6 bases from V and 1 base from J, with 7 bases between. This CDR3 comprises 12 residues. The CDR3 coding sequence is TGTGCCAGCTCGGGGCCTTCCTACGAGCAGTACTTC. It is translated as CASSGPSYEQYF.

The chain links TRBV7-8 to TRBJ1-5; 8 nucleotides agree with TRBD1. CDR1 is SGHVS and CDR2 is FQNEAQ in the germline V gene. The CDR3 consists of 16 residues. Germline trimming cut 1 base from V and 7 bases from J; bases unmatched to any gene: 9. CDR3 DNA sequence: TGTGCCAGCAGCTTAGAGGAGGACAGGGACTTCCAGCCCCAGCATTTT. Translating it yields CASSLEEDRDFQPQHF.

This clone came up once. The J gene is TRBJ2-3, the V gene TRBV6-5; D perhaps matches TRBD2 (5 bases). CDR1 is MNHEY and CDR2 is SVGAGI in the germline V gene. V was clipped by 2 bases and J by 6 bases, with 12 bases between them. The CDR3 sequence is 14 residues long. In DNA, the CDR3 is TGTGCCAGCAGTTACGATACCACTAGGGATACGCAGTATTTT. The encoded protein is CASSYDTTRDTQYF.

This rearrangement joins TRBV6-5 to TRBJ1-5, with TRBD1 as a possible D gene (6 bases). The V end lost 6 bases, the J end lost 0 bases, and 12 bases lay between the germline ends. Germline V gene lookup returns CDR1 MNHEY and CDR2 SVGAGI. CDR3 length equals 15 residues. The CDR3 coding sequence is TGTGCCAGCAGACAGGGAACTTATAGCAATCAGCCCCAGCATTTT. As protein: CASRQGTYSNQPQHF.

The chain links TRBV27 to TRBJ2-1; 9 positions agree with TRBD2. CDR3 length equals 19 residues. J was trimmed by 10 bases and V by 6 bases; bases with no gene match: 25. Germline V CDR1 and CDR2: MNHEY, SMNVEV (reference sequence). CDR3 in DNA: TGTGCCAGCAGAAATAGACTATCCCCTGGCGGGGGGGCTCGGAAAGAGCAGTTCTTC. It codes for CASRNRLSPGGGARKEQFF.

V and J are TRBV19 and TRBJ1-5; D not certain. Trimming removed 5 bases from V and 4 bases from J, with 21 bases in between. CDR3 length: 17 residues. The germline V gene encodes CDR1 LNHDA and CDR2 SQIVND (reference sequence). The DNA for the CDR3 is TGTGCCAGTAGTGTTGACGGGGTCGGTAAATTGAATCAGCCCCAGCATTTT. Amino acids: CASSVDGVGKLNQPQHF.

The CDR3, as DNA: TGCGCCAGCAGCCCCTGGACTAGCGGTAGCACAGATACGCAGTATTTT. Amino acid sequence: CASSPWTSGSTDTQYF. J is TRBJ2-3 and V is TRBV5-1; 10 bases align to TRBD2. The CDR3 consists of 16 residues. The J segment lost 0 bases and the V segment lost 4 bases, leaving 5 bases of the junction unmatched. Germline assignment: CDR1 SGHRS and CDR2 YFSETQ.

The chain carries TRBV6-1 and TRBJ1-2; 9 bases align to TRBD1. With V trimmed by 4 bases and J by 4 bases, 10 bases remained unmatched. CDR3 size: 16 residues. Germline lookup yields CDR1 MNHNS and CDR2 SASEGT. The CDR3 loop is CASSAGTGRLGYGYTF. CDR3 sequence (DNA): TGTGCCAGCAGTGCCGGGACAGGGCGGCTAGGCTATGGCTACACCTTC.

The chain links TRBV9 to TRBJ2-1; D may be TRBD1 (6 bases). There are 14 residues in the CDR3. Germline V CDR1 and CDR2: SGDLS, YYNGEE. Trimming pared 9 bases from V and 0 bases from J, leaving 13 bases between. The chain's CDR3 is CATSQGSSYNEQFF. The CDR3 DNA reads TGTGCCACCTCACAGGGCAGCTCCTACAATGAGCAGTTCTTC.